One sample yielded the 22 T cell receptor beta chains listed below, sequenced in a study of vaccination and CD4 T cells after COVID-19. Sequenced with the Oncomine TCR Beta short-read assay was DNA taken from cultured CD4+ T cells. TCRdb independently ran MiXCR on the PCR reads; one entry per CDR3 protein. This sample carries about 15,000 distinct CDR3 sequences, just under 50% of them seen once, and the ten largest clones take around 5.3%. Treatment reported: approximately nine-day PBMC culture with coronavirus spike peptide pools or control peptides (ViraFEST assay). Antigens for these TCRs are unknown. The specimen was CD4+ T cells from blood, cultured in vitro, collected before SARS-CoV-2 vaccination. The receptors stem from a human donor who had recovered from COVID-19.

This clonotype has only a few counts. CDR3 sequence (DNA): TGTGCCAGCAGCTTAGCCTCCCCGAGGACAGGGGGCGGCTATGGCTACACCTTC. It is translated as CASSLASPRTGGGYGYTF. V is TRBV7-2 and J is TRBJ1-2; 11 bases are shared with TRBD1. Germline V gives CDR1 SGHTA, CDR2 FQGNSA. The CDR3 runs to 18 residues. Trimming removed 0 bases from V and 4 bases from J; junction bases left unmatched: 10.

The chain has TRBV2 and TRBJ1-2; weak D call: TRBD1 (6 bases). V was clipped by 1 base and J by 7 bases, with 10 bases between them. There are 13 residues in the CDR3. The germline V gene encodes CDR1 SNHLY and CDR2 FYNNEI. The CDR3 loop reads CASSEGRGSGYTF. CDR3 coding DNA: TGTGCCAGCAGTGAAGGGAGGGGGAGTGGCTACACCTTC. The whole variable domain, filled in from reference TRBV2 and TRBJ1-2, reads EPEVTQTPSHQVTQMGQEVILRCVPISNHLYFYWYRQILGQKVEFLVSFYNNEISEKSEIFDDQFSVERPDGSNFTLKIRSTKLEDSAMYFCASSEGRGSGYTFGSGTRLTVV.

In this sample, this clonotype turned up a few times. The chain is built from TRBV2 and TRBJ2-3; D gene unclear. In germline, CDR1 is SNHLY, CDR2 FYNNEI. The CDR3 totals 14 residues. V lost 1 base and J lost 1, with 6 bases in between. The CDR3 DNA is TGTGCCAGCAGTGAAGGGCAGGGCACAGATACGCAGTATTTT. Translated, it gives CASSEGQGTDTQYF.

Only a few counts were recorded for this clonotype. The chain carries TRBV10-3 and TRBJ1-1; weak D call: TRBD1 (5 bases). Trimming left V 7 bases short and J 5 bases short, with 11 bases between. Germline V gene lookup returns CDR1 ENHRY and CDR2 SYGVKD. This CDR3 is built from 12 residues. CDR3 protein: CAINGGGTEAFF. The CDR3 nucleotides read TGTGCCATCAATGGGGGGGGGACTGAAGCTTTCTTT.

The J gene is TRBJ2-1, the V gene TRBV20-1, with 11 bases matching TRBD2. The J segment lost 0 bases and the V segment lost 4 bases, leaving 5 bases of the junction unmatched. CDR3 size: 16 residues. Germline CDR1 reads DFQATT; CDR2 reads SNEGSKA (reference sequence). CDR3 sequence reads: CSATGTSGLSYNEQFF. Written as DNA, the CDR3 is TGCAGTGCTACCGGGACTAGCGGTCTCTCCTACAATGAGCAGTTCTTC.

This sequence joins TRBV4-3 and TRBJ1-1; no reliable D call. This CDR3 has 13 amino acids. With 0 bases removed from V and 11 bases from J, the gap between germline ends came to 13 bases. Per the germline V gene, CDR1 is LGHNA and CDR2 is YSLEER. The CDR3 region has the DNA TGCGCCAGCAGCCAAGATTTTTCGGGAAGGGCTTTCTTT. It is translated as CASSQDFSGRAFF.

The V call is TRBV27, the J call TRBJ2-1; D not resolved. V lost 3 bases and J 7 bases, leaving 13 bases between the germline ends. Germline CDR1 is MNHEY and CDR2 is SMNVEV (reference sequence). This CDR3 has 14 amino acids. As DNA, the CDR3 is TGTGCCAGCAGTTTGAAGGCGGTCGGAAATGAGCAGTTCTTC. Translated: CASSLKAVGNEQFF.

This chain connects TRBV6-1 to TRBJ1-2; D is unresolved. V gave up 7 bases and J gave up 6 bases, with 15 bases separating them. Looked up from germline, CDR1 is MNHNS and CDR2 is SASEGT. The CDR3 sequence is 13 residues long. The CDR3 DNA is TGTGCCAGCACCCCGAACTATAGGGATGGCTACACCTTC. It is translated as CASTPNYRDGYTF.

The chain links TRBV20-1 to TRBJ2-2; perhaps TRBD1 as D (5 bases). The CDR3 is made up of 13 amino acids. Between the trimmed V and J ends, which lost 7 bases and 2 bases, there was a span of 11 bases. Germline V gene sequence: CDR1 DFQATT, CDR2 SNEGSKA (reference sequence). CDR3: CSGQGGNTGELFF. The CDR3 bases are TGCAGTGGCCAGGGCGGAAACACCGGGGAGCTGTTTTTT.

This chain uses TRBV28 with TRBJ1-5; D gene ambiguous. The V end lost 5 bases, the J end lost 0 bases, and 5 bases lay between the germline ends. The CDR3 runs to 13 residues. CDR1 and CDR2 (germline): MDHEN, SYDVKM. CDR3 region: CASSEPSNQPQHF. The CDR3 DNA sequence: TGTGCCAGCAGTGAACCTAGCAATCAGCCCCAGCATTTT.

The V call is TRBV7-9, the J call TRBJ1-1; 8 bases are a match to TRBD1. This CDR3 comprises 16 residues. Trimming took 5 bases from V and 1 from J; bases not matched to a gene: 9. Germline V gene lookup returns CDR1 SEHNR and CDR2 FQNEAQ (reference sequence). The CDR3 bases are TGTGCCAGCAGCAGGACAGGGAGGGGGAAGAACACTGAAGCTTTCTTT. Translated, it gives CASSRTGRGKNTEAFF. The full variable domain, its missing parts supplied by reference TRBV7-9 and TRBJ1-1, is DTGVSQNPRHKITKRGQNVTFRCDPISEHNRLYWYRQTLGQGPEFLTYFQNEAQLEKSRLLSDRFSAERPKGSFSTLEIQRTEQGDSAMYLCASSRTGRGKNTEAFFGQGTRLTVV.

The chain is built from TRBV7-2 and TRBJ2-2, with TRBD1 matching 8 bases. V was pared by 3 bases and J by 4 bases, with 4 bases of the junction left unmatched. Per germline, CDR1 SGHTA and CDR2 FQGNSA. CDR3 size: 15 residues. CDR3 in DNA: TGTGCCAGCAGCTTCAGGGGGCAGGGCACCGGGGAGCTGTTTTTT. Protein sequence: CASSFRGQGTGELFF.

The CDR3 protein is CSARKPGLAGETQYF. In nucleotides, the CDR3 is TGCAGTGCTAGAAAACCGGGACTAGCGGGAGAGACCCAGTACTTC. The rearrangement links TRBV20-1 to TRBJ2-5; the match to TRBD2 covers 12 bases. The CDR3 runs 15 residues. Germline CDR1 and CDR2: DFQATT and SNEGSKA (reference sequence). V was pared by 2 bases and J by 4 bases, with 5 bases of the junction left unmatched.

The chain combines TRBV7-9 with TRBJ1-2, with a possible D match to TRBD1 (6 bases). V shed 5 bases and J shed 0 bases, with 16 bases lying between them. The germline V gene encodes CDR1 SEHNR and CDR2 FQNEAQ (reference sequence). The length of the CDR3 is 16 residues. This chain's CDR3 is CASSDVPGQANYGYTF. The CDR3 DNA reads as TGTGCCAGCAGCGATGTCCCGGGACAAGCTAACTATGGCTACACCTTC. Supplemented by reference TRBV7-9 and TRBJ1-2, the full variable domain reads DTGVSQNPRHKITKRGQNVTFRCDPISEHNRLYWYRQTLGQGPEFLTYFQNEAQLEKSRLLSDRFSAERPKGSFSTLEIQRTEQGDSAMYLCASSDVPGQANYGYTFGSGTRLTVV.

This clonotype appeared a few times. The chain joins TRBV20-1 to TRBJ1-2; 7 bases are a match to TRBD1. Unmatched junction bases numbered 11, after V lost 3 bases and J lost 7 bases. The CDR3 extends over 14 amino acids. Germline CDR1 DFQATT, CDR2 SNEGSKA (reference sequence). For the CDR3, the DNA is TGCAGTGCTAGCAAAACTACAGGGGTCGGTGGCTACACCTTC. Its protein product is CSASKTTGVGGYTF.

This clonotype was found a few times. The rearrangement links TRBV5-1 to TRBJ2-3, with TRBD2 as a possible D gene (5 bases). V gave up 0 bases and J gave up 5 bases, with 19 bases separating them. This CDR3 has 17 amino acids. Germline CDR1 reads SGHRS; CDR2 reads YFSETQ. This CDR3 reads CASSLDVRGGVIDTQYF. The CDR3 DNA sequence: TGCGCCAGCAGCTTGGATGTGCGAGGAGGAGTGATAGATACGCAGTATTTT.

The chain links TRBV4-2 to TRBJ1-6, with D possibly being TRBD1 (5 bases). V dropped 0 bases and J dropped 10 bases, with 16 bases sitting between them. Germline-derived CDR1 and CDR2 are LGHNA and YNFKEQ. This CDR3 is 16 amino acids long. The chain's CDR3 is CASSQDLQEAGSPLHF. The DNA of the CDR3 is TGTGCCAGCAGCCAAGACTTACAGGAGGCAGGATCACCCCTCCACTTT.

This clonotype was seen a handful of times. The rearrangement uses TRBV27 and TRBJ1-1; D not resolved. The CDR3 extends over 16 amino acids. Germline V gene lookup returns CDR1 MNHEY and CDR2 SMNVEV (reference sequence). Trimming left V 5 bases short and J 0 bases short, with 16 bases between. CDR3 protein: CASSTRTVTMNTEAFF. CDR3 bases: TGTGCCAGCAGTACGCGGACGGTTACCATGAACACTGAAGCTTTCTTT.

The chain uses TRBV19 and TRBJ2-1; 7 nucleotides line up with TRBD2. The CDR3 is made up of 14 amino acids. CDR1 is LNHDA and CDR2 is SQIVND in the germline V gene (reference sequence). V shed 3 bases and J 7 bases; nucleotides not matched to a gene: 6. CDR3 in DNA: TGTGCCAGTAGTATGGGGGGGATTGGGAATGAGCAGTTCTTC. Translated, it gives CASSMGGIGNEQFF.

This clonotype occurred a few times. The gene calls are TRBV20-1 and TRBJ2-7; D possibly corresponds to TRBD1 (6 bases). Between the trimmed V and J ends, which lost 0 bases and 3 bases, there was a span of 18 bases. CDR3 length: 16 amino acids. Germline V gene sequence: CDR1 DFQATT, CDR2 SNEGSKA (reference sequence). CDR3 amino acids: CSARDYYRGTLYEQYF. The CDR3 DNA reads TGCAGTGCTAGAGACTATTATAGGGGGACCCTCTACGAGCAGTACTTC.

The V gene is TRBV28, the J gene TRBJ1-1; tentative D call: TRBD1 (5 bases). Trimming cost V 6 bases and J 0 bases, with 20 bases left between them. Germline V gene sequence: CDR1 MDHEN, CDR2 SYDVKM. The CDR3 has 17 amino acids. CDR3 sequence (DNA): TGTGCCAGCAGCCCTGACACAGGCTGGATCATGAACACTGAAGCTTTCTTT. This gives the protein CASSPDTGWIMNTEAFF.

The V gene is TRBV7-2, the J gene TRBJ2-7, with 11 bases lining up with TRBD2. Trimming cost V 4 bases and J 3 bases; bases outside gene matches: 2. CDR1 and CDR2 from the germline V gene are SGHTA and FQGNSA. This CDR3 has 14 residues. CDR3 bases: TGTGCCAGCAGCTCCGGACTAGCGGGCTACGAGCAGTACTTC. Its protein product is CASSSGLAGYEQYF.